This T cell receptor beta chain was captured by sequencing in a study of cytomegalovirus exposure and HLA in healthy donors. Study conclusions and caveats: Based on reports, TCR beta sequences accurately predicted HLA-A and HLA-B alleles for most subjects.

About this clone: No antigen is known for it.

Primers: 60 Vbeta forward and 13 Jbeta reverse. The repertoire was sequenced with immunoSEQ multiplex PCR; TCRdb's copy has only in-frame clones and lacks some. The sample lists 130,000 to 150,000 clones; over 70% were seen once. Healthy bone marrow donors made up the donor group. V was trimmed by 0 bases and J by 0 bases, leaving 18 bases between them. CDR1 is SGHRS and CDR2 is YFSETQ in the germline V gene. This CDR3 is 19 amino acids long. The chain joins TRBV5-1 to TRBJ2-2; possibly TRBD1 for D (6 bases). Sequenced input: PBMCs. This clonotype was sampled from a man aged 40-55 years in good health and CMV-seropositive. The chain's CDR3 is CASSLAGKQGFANTGELFF. CDR3 sequence (DNA): TGCGCCAGCAGCTTGGCGGGAAAGCAGGGGTTCGCGAACACCGGGGAGCTGTTTTTT.